Listed below are T cell receptor beta chains from one sample, sequenced in a study of T cell responses to AZD1222 COVID-19 vaccine. Sequencing used immunoSEQ multiplex PCR; TCRdb keeps in-frame clones, though not all of them. Of about 81,000 clones listed, 80% to 90% are singletons. Material: peripheral blood, obtained 28 days after the second AZD1222 dose. These receptors all stem from an adult who received the AZD1222 COVID-19 vaccine. Each CDR3 is given with its conserved first and last residue. The order of the fields is clone size, V gene, J gene, D gene, CDR3 protein, CDR3 DNA. A D gene is named only where the DNA matches it firmly. Clone size is stated in some rows and not others, as once, few, many or a class when expanded.

>once|TRBV5-1|TRBJ1-2|TRBD1
CASSLLGTAHNYGYTF
TGCGCCAGCAGCTTGCTCGGGACAGCCCATAACTATGGCTACACCTTC
>.|TRBV4-2|TRBJ2-7|.
CASSQGEEQYF
TGTGCCAGCAGCCAGGGGGAGGAGCAGTACTTC
>.|TRBV5-1|TRBJ1-5|TRBD1
CASSKQGGQPQHF
TGCGCCAGCAGTAAACAGGGGGGCCAGCCCCAGCATTTT
>.|TRBV7-3|TRBJ2-1|TRBD2
CASSFSGSEQFF
TGTGCCAGCAGCTTTAGCGGGAGTGAGCAGTTCTTC
>.|TRBV19|TRBJ2-6|TRBD1
CASKPQGTGRRGANVLTF
TGTGCCAGTAAACCCCAGGGGACAGGGAGGCGAGGGGCCAACGTCCTGACTTTC
>.|TRBV5-1|TRBJ2-2|.
CASSLGAGTENTGELFF
TGCGCCAGCAGCTTGGGAGCAGGGACCGAGAACACCGGGGAGCTGTTTTTT
>once|TRBV30|TRBJ1-1|.
CAWSVRGHPNTEAFF
TGTGCCTGGAGTGTACGGGGACACCCGAACACTGAAGCTTTCTTT
>.|TRBV5-1|TRBJ1-6|TRBD1
CASSLAIGQGNSPLHF
TGCGCCAGCAGCTTGGCCATAGGACAGGGGAATTCACCCCTCCACTTT
>.|TRBV20-1|TRBJ1-1|.
CSAPGTPEAFF
TGCAGTGCCCCCGGGACCCCTGAAGCTTTCTTT
>once|TRBV4-3|TRBJ1-4|TRBD1
CASSQDYLGGDRGATNEKLFF
TGCGCCAGCAGCCAAGATTATTTAGGCGGGGACAGGGGAGCAACTAATGAAAAACTGTTTTTT
>.|TRBV6-5|TRBJ2-7|.
CASSLRSSYEQYF
TGTGCCAGCAGTTTGCGAAGCTCCTACGAGCAGTACTTC
>.|TRBV2|TRBJ1-2|TRBD1
CASSVSEGGNDGYTF
TGTGCCAGCAGTGTCTCAGAAGGGGGCAATGATGGCTACACCTTC
>.|TRBV5-1|TRBJ2-1|TRBD2
CASSSGTTPNEQFF
TGCGCCAGCAGCAGCGGGACCACCCCAAATGAGCAGTTCTTC
>.|TRBV28|TRBJ2-7|.
CASSFDPSYEQYF
TGTGCCAGCAGTTTTGACCCCTCCTACGAGCAGTACTTC
>.|TRBV7-3|TRBJ2-2|TRBD1
CASSWTGANTGELFF
TGTGCCAGCAGCTGGACAGGGGCCAACACCGGGGAGCTGTTTTTT
>.|TRBV19|TRBJ1-2|.
CASRPPLLYGYTF
TGTGCCAGTCGCCCGCCGTTGCTTTATGGCTACACCTTC
>once|TRBV7-3|TRBJ2-1|.
CASSIKNEQFF
TGTGCCAGCAGTATAAAAAATGAGCAGTTCTTC
>.|TRBV4-2|TRBJ2-1|TRBD2
CASSRGTSGSYNEQFF
TGTGCCAGCAGCCGCGGGACTAGCGGATCCTACAATGAGCAGTTCTTC
>once|TRBV4-1|TRBJ2-3|.
CASSHYPRLSTDTQYF
TGCGCCAGCAGCCATTATCCACGACTTAGCACAGATACGCAGTATTTT
>.|TRBV4-2|TRBJ2-1|TRBD2
CASSQVSSGQQFF
TGTGCCAGCAGCCAAGTGTCTAGCGGTCAGCAGTTCTTC
>once|TRBV2|TRBJ2-1|.
CASLYGFGGGNEQFF
TGTGCCAGCCTGTATGGTTTTGGGGGAGGCAATGAGCAGTTCTTC
>.|TRBV29-1|TRBJ1-1|.
CSAALELMAFF
TGCAGCGCCGCCCTGGAATTAATGGCTTTCTTT
>.|TRBV12-3/TRBV12-4|TRBJ2-1|TRBD2
CAILAGDRNEQFF
TGTGCCATCCTAGCGGGAGACCGCAATGAGCAGTTCTTC
>.|TRBV19|TRBJ1-2|TRBD1
CASSRAHGQGATYGYTF
TGTGCCAGTAGTCGCGCACACGGACAGGGGGCGACCTATGGCTACACCTTC
>.|TRBV6-4|TRBJ2-1|TRBD2
CASSDTSGGEYEQFF
TGTGCCAGCAGTGACACTAGCGGGGGGGAATATGAGCAGTTCTTC
>.|TRBV7-8|TRBJ2-2|.
CASSLAPGSTGELFF
TGTGCCAGCAGCTTAGCGCCGGGGTCCACCGGGGAGCTGTTTTTT
>.|TRBV4-3|TRBJ1-1|TRBD1
CASSQGDRGSMNTEAFF
TGCGCCAGCAGCCAAGGAGACAGGGGCTCAATGAACACTGAAGCTTTCTTT
>.|TRBV5-8|TRBJ2-3|TRBD2
CASSLSGRPARDTQYF
TGTGCCAGCAGCCTTAGCGGGAGGCCCGCCCGGGATACGCAGTATTTT
>.|TRBV2|TRBJ2-6|.
CASKLSQTGANVLTF
TGTGCCAGCAAACTATCTCAAACTGGGGCCAACGTCCTGACTTTC
>.|TRBV27|TRBJ1-2|TRBD1
CASSPGTGWDGYTF
TGTGCCAGCAGTCCCGGGACAGGGTGGGACGGCTACACCTTC
>.|TRBV9|TRBJ2-5|.
CASSVGGETQYF
TGTGCCAGCAGCGTAGGGGGGGAGACCCAGTACTTC
>.|TRBV2|TRBJ1-5|.
CASSIQLLGQPQHF
TGTGCCAGCAGTATCCAGCTGCTGGGTCAGCCCCAGCATTTT
>once|TRBV4-1|TRBJ1-3|.
CASSQLTGIRNTIYF
TGCGCCAGCAGCCAACTAACAGGTATAAGAAACACCATATATTTT
>.|TRBV5-5|TRBJ2-5|.
CASSLVLTRETQYF
TGTGCCAGCAGCTTGGTCTTGACTAGGGAGACCCAGTACTTC
>.|TRBV10-3|TRBJ2-1|.
CAISEGPQDEQFF
TGTGCCATCAGTGAAGGACCCCAGGATGAGCAGTTCTTC
>once|TRBV18|TRBJ2-1|TRBD2
CASSPSRLAGGPGEQFF
TGTGCCAGCTCACCATCAAGACTAGCGGGAGGGCCTGGTGAGCAGTTCTTC
>.|TRBV5-1|TRBJ2-1|.
CASRGGYSYNEQFF
TGCGCCAGCAGAGGCGGGTACTCCTACAATGAGCAGTTCTTC
>once|TRBV5-1|TRBJ2-3|.
CASSTTAGSTDTQYF
TGCGCCAGCAGCACGACAGCAGGGAGCACAGATACGCAGTATTTT
>.|TRBV29-1|TRBJ2-2|.
CSVDAQNTGELFF
TGCAGCGTTGATGCCCAGAACACCGGGGAGCTGTTTTTT
>.|TRBV3-1/TRBV3-2|TRBJ2-7|TRBD1
CASSLFRDSPYEQYF
TGTGCCAGCAGCCTATTCCGGGACAGTCCCTACGAGCAGTACTTC
>.|TRBV3-1/TRBV3-2|TRBJ2-2|.
CASSQRGGGSGELFF
TGTGCCAGCAGCCAGCGAGGGGGGGGCTCCGGGGAGCTGTTTTTT
>once|TRBV5-1|TRBJ2-5|TRBD1
CASSSGQSKETQYF
TGCGCCAGCAGCTCGGGACAGAGCAAAGAGACCCAGTACTTC
>once|TRBV19|TRBJ1-5|.
CASSIDQRINQPQHF
TGTGCCAGTAGTATAGATCAAAGGATCAATCAGCCCCAGCATTTT
>.|TRBV7-3|TRBJ2-1|.
CASSPNRDDEQFF
TGTGCCAGCAGCCCCAACAGGGACGATGAGCAGTTCTTC
>.|TRBV7-2|TRBJ2-7|TRBD1
CASSLAGTGGSYEQYF
TGTGCCAGCAGCTTAGCAGGGACAGGGGGATCCTACGAGCAGTACTTC